The clone carrying this T cell receptor beta chain occurred a few times. The data belong to a study of T-cell reconstitution after alpha-beta-depleted transplantation in children. Germline lookup yields CDR1 SGHTA and CDR2 FQGNSA. V was trimmed by 3 bases and J by 5 bases, leaving 10 bases between them. The CDR3 loop spans 14 amino acids. The authors prepared the TCRbeta library with unique molecular identifiers. Using its own MiXCR run on the PCR reads, TCRdb lists one record per CDR3 protein. The sample has some 100,000 distinct CDR3 sequences, around 16% seen once. The gene calls are TRBV7-2 and TRBJ2-2; a weak D match, TRBD2 (5 bases). The sequencing used PBMCs, mostly from graft donor cells, collected 180 days after TCRalphabeta/CD19-depleted stem cell transplant. This TCR derives from a male patient aged 2-10 years who had a stem cell transplant for acute lymphoblastic leukemia, so the T cells may come from the graft donor. The CDR3 region is CASSLTTITGELFF. The DNA of the CDR3 is TGTGCCAGCAGCTTGACTACGATAACCGGGGAGCTGTTTTTT.